This T cell receptor beta chain appears in the sequencing data of a study of blood T cell repertoires in COVID-19. About the study: COVID-19 samples collected from the United States, Italy and Spain covered acute and convalescent phases.

In the authors' methods: Cell counts per sample came from amplifying reference gene primers. The assay was immunoSEQ multiplex PCR, and TCRdb's table has in-frame clones only and misses some. V and J calls and clone size are those listed in that table; D and trimming were worked out from the DNA. The table lists 180,000 or so clones, approximately 82% of them singletons. V was shortened by 0 bases and J by 4 bases, with 15 bases between the two germline ends. This CDR3 comprises 16 residues. Germline lookup yields CDR1 MRHNA and CDR2 SNTAGT. This chain joins TRBV6-4 and TRBJ1-2, with a weak D call TRBD1 (6 bases). What was sequenced was peripheral blood. The source of this sequence is a human donor with acute or convalescent COVID-19. The donor label of this sample is uncertain. In DNA, the CDR3 is TGTGCCAGCAGTGACTCTTCGGACAGTTCTTTCTATGGCTACACCTTC. Its translation: CASSDSSDSSFYGYTF.